A single sample is the source of the 31 T cell receptor beta chains below, sequenced in a study of cytomegalovirus exposure and HLA in healthy donors. The PCR contained 60 Vbeta and 13 Jbeta primers. Sequencing used immunoSEQ multiplex PCR; TCRdb keeps in-frame clones, though not all of them. The data contain approximately 110,000 clones, less than 85% of them seen just once; the ten biggest clones take up about 7.5%. Sample: PBMCs. The receptors shown here come from a man in his forties in good health and CMV-seropositive.

This chain joins TRBV21-1 and TRBJ1-1; TRBD1, the D gene given by the table, was not confirmed from the DNA. TRBV21-1 counts as a pseudogene. This CDR3 contains 17 residues. CDR3 amino acids: CASSGGGTGALNTEAFF. The CDR3 bases are TGTGCCAGCAGCGGGGGGGGGACAGGGGCCCTGAACACTGAAGCTTTCTTT.

The chain employs TRBV18 and TRBJ2-2; D perhaps matches TRBD1 (5 bases). CDR3 size: 14 residues. Germline values: CDR1 KGHSH, CDR2 LQKENI. V lost 5 bases to trimming and J lost 0 bases, with 7 bases between them. The CDR3 region is CASSAGSNTGELFF. The CDR3, as DNA: TGTGCCAGCTCAGCAGGGTCGAACACCGGGGAGCTGTTTTTT.

This clone appeared a few times. The same CDR3 also results from other DNA sequences found in this sample. The CDR3 nucleotides read TGTGCCAGCAGCGGACAGCTGAACACTGAAGCTTTCTTT. This gives the protein CASSGQLNTEAFF. The V gene is TRBV2, the J gene TRBJ1-1, with D perhaps matching TRBD1 (6 bases). CDR3 length equals 13 residues. The germline V and J ends were trimmed by 6 bases and 0 bases, with 8 bases remaining between them. CDR1 is SNHLY and CDR2 is FYNNEI in the germline V gene.

V and J are TRBV28 and TRBJ2-7; 10 nucleotides match TRBD2. The J segment lost 6 bases and the V segment lost 3 bases, leaving 11 bases of the junction unmatched. This CDR3 is built from 16 residues. Germline V gene data show CDR1 as MDHEN and CDR2 as SYDVKM. The DNA for the CDR3 is TGTGCCAGCAGTTTCCGGCTAGCGGGGGCCACGGCCGAGCAGTACTTC. Translated: CASSFRLAGATAEQYF. Together with reference TRBV28 and TRBJ2-7, the CDR3 gives the full variable domain: DVKVTQSSRYLVKRTGEKVFLECVQDMDHENMFWYRQDPGLGLRLIYFSYDVKMKEKGDIPEGYSVSREKKERFSLILESASTNQTSMYLCASSFRLAGATAEQYFGPGTRLTVT.

In its sample, this clone was seen once. This chain joins TRBV11-3 and TRBJ2-6; 7 nucleotides align to TRBD2. V shed 5 bases, J shed 2 bases, and the junction held 3 bases outside the gene matches. Germline assignment: CDR1 SGHNT and CDR2 YENEEA. CDR3 size: 15 residues. The CDR3, as DNA: TGTGCCAGCAGCCTCCGGGGGGCTGGGGCCAACGTCCTGACTTTC. Translated, it gives CASSLRGAGANVLTF.

The table lists this clone with a count of one. The rearrangement joins TRBV5-4 to TRBJ2-2; 9 nucleotides align to TRBD1. V lost 4 bases, J lost 6 bases, and 10 bases stayed unmatched. Looked up from germline, CDR1 is SGHNT and CDR2 is YYREEE (reference sequence). The CDR3 runs to 16 residues. The CDR3 DNA sequence: TGTGCCAGCAGCCGCCGGGACAGGGATGGAGCCGGGGAGCTGTTTTTT. As protein: CASSRRDRDGAGELFF.

V is TRBV19 and J is TRBJ1-2, with D maybe TRBD1 (5 bases). The CDR3 totals 15 residues. In germline, CDR1 is LNHDA, CDR2 SQIVND (reference sequence). The V end lost 4 bases, the J end lost 0 bases, and 12 bases lay between the germline ends. The CDR3 nucleotides read TGTGCCAGTAGTAGGGGGGACGGAACTAACTATGGCTACACCTTC. It specifies CASSRGDGTNYGYTF.

V is TRBV18 and J is TRBJ2-4; the D gene is possibly TRBD2 (6 bases). The CDR3 length is 15 residues. The V end lost 0 bases, the J end lost 6 bases, and 12 bases lay between the germline ends. In germline, CDR1 is KGHSH, CDR2 LQKENI. The DNA of the CDR3 is TGTGCCAGCTCACCACCGGGACTCGGGGGAAACATTCAGTACTTC. This translates into CASSPPGLGGNIQYF.

The rearrangement links TRBV4-1 to TRBJ2-7; 10 positions match TRBD1. Germline V gene sequence: CDR1 MGHRA, CDR2 YSYEKL. The V segment lost 5 bases and the J segment 2 bases; nucleotides outside the gene matches: 6. This CDR3 is built from 15 residues. The CDR3 is CASSLGQGLPYEQYF. The CDR3 DNA sequence: TGCGCCAGCAGCTTGGGACAGGGGCTACCCTACGAGCAGTACTTC.

The V gene is TRBV7-3, the J gene TRBJ1-3, with TRBD1 matching 9 bases. Germline loops: CDR1 SGHTA, CDR2 FQGTGA. After removal of 0 bases from V and 2 bases from J, the junction contained 5 bases not matched to a gene. The CDR3 has 17 amino acids. The CDR3 bases are TGTGCCAGCAGCTTAACCGGGACAGGGAGTGCTGGAAACACCATATATTTT. Its protein is CASSLTGTGSAGNTIYF.

The chain joins TRBV19 to TRBJ2-3; unclear D gene. With 9 bases removed from V and 3 bases from J, the gap between germline ends came to 13 bases. Per germline, CDR1 LNHDA and CDR2 SQIVND (reference sequence). This CDR3 has 13 residues. CDR3 loop: CASAPRLTDTQYF. DNA for the CDR3: TGTGCCAGCGCGCCTAGACTTACAGATACGCAGTATTTT.

This clone was seen once. This chain joins TRBV19 and TRBJ2-1, with TRBD2 matching 9 bases. Germline values: CDR1 LNHDA, CDR2 SQIVND (reference sequence). J lost 9 bases, V lost 4 bases, and 4 bases had no gene match. This CDR3 contains 13 residues. The CDR3 sequence is CASSKKTSGEQFF. The CDR3 region has the DNA TGTGCCAGTAGTAAAAAGACTAGCGGTGAGCAGTTCTTC.

Of note for this clone: Different DNA sequences within this sample yield the same CDR3. This chain connects TRBV28 to TRBJ2-1; TRBD2 agrees at 11 bases. This CDR3 has 19 residues. Germline values: CDR1 MDHEN, CDR2 SYDVKM. Trimming took 5 bases from V and 0 from J; bases not matched to a gene: 12. This chain's CDR3 is CASSGTGLAGGISYNEQFF. The CDR3 nucleotides read TGTGCCAGCAGTGGAACGGGGCTAGCGGGGGGTATCTCCTACAATGAGCAGTTCTTC.

J is TRBJ1-6 and V is TRBV1; TRBD1 is the table's D call, not checked against the DNA. TRBV1 is noted as a pseudogene. The CDR3 runs 17 residues. CDR3: CTSSLQPTGGYNSPLHF. CDR3 DNA sequence: TGCACCAGCAGCTTACAACCGACAGGGGGGTACAATTCACCCCTCCACTTT.

The V and J genes are TRBV7-9 and TRBJ2-1; TRBD1 matches 7 bases. The CDR3 length is 14 residues. CDR1 and CDR2 from the germline V gene are SEHNR and FQNEAQ (reference sequence). J was trimmed by 4 bases and V by 1 base; bases with no gene match: 1. The CDR3 nucleotides read TGTGCCAGCAGCTTAGAGGGACAGTACAATGAGCAGTTCTTC. It translates to CASSLEGQYNEQFF. The full variable domain, its missing parts supplied by reference TRBV7-9 and TRBJ2-1, is DTGVSQNPRHKITKRGQNVTFRCDPISEHNRLYWYRQTLGQGPEFLTYFQNEAQLEKSRLLSDRFSAERPKGSFSTLEIQRTEQGDSAMYLCASSLEGQYNEQFFGPGTRLTVL.

This clone was detected a few times. This chain connects TRBV5-4 to TRBJ2-3; the match to TRBD2 covers 9 bases. J was trimmed by 5 bases and V by 3 bases; bases with no gene match: 10. Germline CDR1 reads SGHNT; CDR2 reads YYREEE (reference sequence). This CDR3 is built from 16 residues. CDR3 nucleotides: TGTGCCAGCAGCTATGCCGGGACTAGCCCAAGAGATACGCAGTATTTT. Its translation: CASSYAGTSPRDTQYF.

The rearrangement links TRBV5-4 to TRBJ2-5, with 9 bases aligning to TRBD1. Germline loops: CDR1 SGHNT, CDR2 YYREEE (reference sequence). The CDR3 runs to 14 residues. J gave up 3 bases and V 1 base, and 1 base lay outside the gene matches. The CDR3 sequence is CASSLTGGKETQYF. The CDR3 region has the DNA TGTGCCAGCAGCTTGACAGGGGGCAAAGAGACCCAGTACTTC.

This clone was picked up a small number of times. The CDR3 region has the DNA TGTGCCAGCAGTCCCTGGACAGACTACGAGCAGTACTTC. Translating it yields CASSPWTDYEQYF. The chain uses TRBV6-6 and TRBJ2-7; maybe TRBD1 (6 bases). V lost 5 bases and J lost 3, with 11 bases in between. CDR1 and CDR2 from the germline V gene are MNHNY and SVGAGI (reference sequence). CDR3 length equals 13 residues.

To note about this clone: One end of the junction does not line up with germline, which may come from a read error. Within the sample, other DNA sequences also encode this same CDR3. V and J are TRBV2 and TRBJ2-2; TRBD1 is a possible D gene (6 bases). Looked up from germline, CDR1 is SNHLY and CDR2 is FYNNEI. There are 14 residues in the CDR3. The CDR3 spells CASSTGKNTGELFF. CDR3 bases: TGCGCCAGCAGCACAGGGAAGAACACCGGGGAGCTGTTTTTT.

The chain carries TRBV2 and TRBJ1-5; D not resolved. The germline V gene has CDR1 SNHLY and CDR2 FYNNEI. The CDR3 is 14 amino acids. Trimming removed 4 bases at V and 1 base at J, with 8 bases between. CDR3 nucleotides: TGTGCCAGCAGTGTTCGTCCGAGCAATCAGCCCCAGCATTTT. As protein: CASSVRPSNQPQHF. Using reference TRBV2 and TRBJ1-5 for the parts outside the CDR3, the full variable domain is EPEVTQTPSHQVTQMGQEVILRCVPISNHLYFYWYRQILGQKVEFLVSFYNNEISEKSEIFDDQFSVERPDGSNFTLKIRSTKLEDSAMYFCASSVRPSNQPQHFGDGTRLSIL.

The chain couples TRBV11-2 to TRBJ2-1; 9 bases line up with TRBD1. CDR1 SGHAT and CDR2 FQNNGV come from the germline V gene. Trimming removed 7 bases from V and 6 bases from J; junction bases left unmatched: 16. The CDR3 runs 17 residues. CDR3 protein: CASTNPGGQGLFNEQFF. DNA of the CDR3: TGTGCCAGCACCAACCCGGGGGGACAGGGTCTTTTCAATGAGCAGTTCTTC.

The chain links TRBV19 to TRBJ1-6; D not certain. The CDR3 is 14 residues long. Trimming left V 0 bases short and J 10 bases short, with 10 bases between. Germline V lookup: CDR1 LNHDA, CDR2 SQIVND (reference sequence). The CDR3 DNA reads as TGTGCCAGTAGTATAGATCGGGGAAAATCACCCCTCCACTTT. Translated: CASSIDRGKSPLHF.

J is TRBJ2-3 and V is TRBV9; 9 bases are a match to TRBD1. V lost 3 bases, J lost 3 bases, and 5 bases stayed unmatched. This CDR3 comprises 15 residues. The germline gives CDR1 SGDLS, CDR2 YYNGEE. The CDR3 spells CASSDDRGRTDTQYF. DNA for the CDR3: TGTGCCAGCAGCGACGACAGGGGGAGGACAGATACGCAGTATTTT.

J is TRBJ2-1 and V is TRBV6-6; D is unclear. The CDR3 loop spans 12 amino acids. Germline V gives CDR1 MNHNY, CDR2 SVGAGI (reference sequence). Trimming shortened V by 2 bases and J by 5 bases, and 4 bases separated the two germline ends. CDR3 sequence reads: CASSYGHNEQFF. The CDR3, as DNA: TGTGCCAGCAGTTACGGGCACAATGAGCAGTTCTTC.

This chain connects TRBV10-3 to TRBJ1-5; D may be TRBD1 (5 bases). This CDR3 has 13 residues. Between the trimmed V and J ends, which lost 7 bases and 4 bases, there was a span of 11 bases. Germline values: CDR1 ENHRY, CDR2 SYGVKD. For the CDR3, the DNA is TGTGCCATCACTGGAGGGGTAAATCAGCCCCAGCATTTT. Translated: CAITGGVNQPQHF.

The chain couples TRBV28 to TRBJ2-3; D is ambiguous. This CDR3 is built from 13 residues. CDR1 is MDHEN and CDR2 is SYDVKM in the germline V gene. V lost 5 bases to trimming and J lost 0 bases, with 6 bases between them. In DNA, the CDR3 is TGTGCCAGCAGTCAGGCAAGCACAGATACGCAGTATTTT. Translated: CASSQASTDTQYF. Variable domain in full (rest from reference TRBV28 and TRBJ2-3): DVKVTQSSRYLVKRTGEKVFLECVQDMDHENMFWYRQDPGLGLRLIYFSYDVKMKEKGDIPEGYSVSREKKERFSLILESASTNQTSMYLCASSQASTDTQYFGPGTRLTVL.

The chain links TRBV5-1 to TRBJ2-1, with 8 bases lining up with TRBD2. V was clipped by 0 bases and J by 1 base; unmatched bases: 0. Germline values: CDR1 SGHRS, CDR2 YFSETQ. The CDR3 covers 15 residues. The CDR3 reads CASSLVAGSYNEQFF. The CDR3 DNA reads TGCGCCAGCAGCTTGGTAGCGGGGTCCTACAATGAGCAGTTCTTC.

The genes are TRBV28 and TRBJ1-2, with 8 bases matching TRBD1. Germline V gene data show CDR1 as MDHEN and CDR2 as SYDVKM. The CDR3 sequence is 14 residues long. Trimming took 4 bases from V and 3 from J; bases not matched to a gene: 4. Here the CDR3 DNA reads TGTGCCAGCAGTTCCCCGACAGGGGACTATGGCTACACCTTC. It translates to CASSSPTGDYGYTF.

About this clone: One junction end disagrees with the germline gene, perhaps due to a read error. The chain combines TRBV7-2 with TRBJ2-7; the D gene is possibly TRBD1 (6 bases). The CDR3 is 15 amino acids. Germline CDR1 is SGHTA and CDR2 is FQGNSA. CDR3: CASSLAGTQYYEQYF. The DNA of the CDR3 is TGTGCCAGCAGTTTAGCCGGGACACAATACTACGAGCAGTACTTC.

The gene calls are TRBV6-1 and TRBJ1-2, with 9 bases identical to TRBD1. V shed 3 bases, J shed 6 bases, and the junction held 8 bases outside the gene matches. The germline CDR1 and CDR2 sequences are MNHNS and SASEGT. The CDR3 covers 15 residues. In nucleotides, the CDR3 is TGTGCCAGCAGTGACCCATCAACAGGGGGCAATGGCTACACCTTC. It yields the protein CASSDPSTGGNGYTF.

The gene calls are TRBV2 and TRBJ1-2, with 9 bases lining up with TRBD1. This CDR3 has 14 residues. V shed 8 bases and J 3 bases; nucleotides not matched to a gene: 7. The V gene's germline CDR1 is SNHLY and CDR2 FYNNEI. CDR3 residues: CASGGTGHHYGYTF. For the CDR3, the DNA is TGTGCCAGCGGGGGGACAGGGCATCACTATGGCTACACCTTC.